What follows are 7 T cell receptor beta chains derived from one specimen sequenced in a study of cytomegalovirus exposure and HLA in healthy donors. A multiplex PCR was run with 60 Vbeta primers and 13 Jbeta primers. The table came from immunoSEQ multiplex PCR; TCRdb's copy has only in-frame clones and leaves some out. The repertoire holds some 180,000 clones, with about 81% as singletons. The sequencing input was PBMCs. Receptors originate from a man aged 35-49 years in good health and CMV-seronegative.

This clone appeared a single time. The chain uses TRBV18 and TRBJ2-5; a weak D match, TRBD1 (6 bases). Per germline, CDR1 KGHSH and CDR2 LQKENI. The ends were cut back, 3 bases at V and 5 bases at J, with 16 bases in the middle. This CDR3 contains 15 residues. This CDR3 reads CASSPSWGLGETQYF. For the CDR3, the DNA is TGTGCCAGCTCACCTTCGTGGGGGCTCGGGGAGACCCAGTACTTC.

V usage is TRBV30 and J usage is TRBJ1-3, with a tentative D call TRBD1 (5 bases). The CDR3 is 15 amino acids. CDR1 and CDR2 (germline): GTSNPN, SVGIG (reference sequence). The germline V and J ends were trimmed by 0 bases and 9 bases, with 18 bases remaining between them. CDR3 nucleotide sequence: TGTGCCTGGAGTGTCGCCGGGACTGCAAGACGCACCATATATTTT. Its translation: CAWSVAGTARRTIYF.

J is TRBJ2-3 and V is TRBV4-1; TRBD2 matches 8 bases. The length of the CDR3 is 15 residues. From germline, CDR1 is MGHRA and CDR2 YSYEKL. V lost 2 bases to trimming and J lost 3 bases; unmatched junction nucleotides: 4. The CDR3 sequence is CASSQSGGITDTQYF. The DNA of the CDR3 is TGCGCCAGCAGCCAATCGGGGGGGATTACAGATACGCAGTATTTT.

This chain uses TRBV9 with TRBJ2-1; D might be TRBD2 (7 bases). The V gene's germline CDR1 is SGDLS and CDR2 YYNGEE. The ends were cut back, 0 bases at V and 3 bases at J, with 16 bases in the middle. The CDR3 is 17 amino acids. The CDR3 loop is CASSVGGGAPLYNEQFF. CDR3 DNA sequence: TGTGCCAGCAGCGTAGGAGGGGGGGCCCCCCTCTACAATGAGCAGTTCTTC.

This chain uses TRBV27 with TRBJ2-3; TRBD2 aligns across 9 bases. Germline V gene data show CDR1 as MNHEY and CDR2 as SMNVEV (reference sequence). The CDR3 has 14 residues. The trim removed 6 bases at V and 1 base at J, leaving 2 bases unmatched. CDR3 in amino acids: CASRRGGGTDTQYF. The CDR3 DNA follows: TGTGCCAGCAGGCGGGGGGGTGGCACAGATACGCAGTATTTT.

This clone was counted a single time. The V and J genes are TRBV27 and TRBJ1-2; 7 bases match TRBD1. This CDR3 is built from 13 residues. V shed 4 bases, J shed 5 bases, and the junction held 4 bases outside the gene matches. Germline CDR1 is MNHEY and CDR2 is SMNVEV (reference sequence). The CDR3 is CASSSRQGYGYTF. In nucleotides, the CDR3 is TGTGCCAGCAGTTCACGACAGGGTTATGGCTACACCTTC.

J is TRBJ2-1 and V is TRBV7-2, with 10 bases aligning to TRBD2. V was clipped by 1 base and J by 9 bases; unmatched bases: 6. The CDR3 is made up of 15 amino acids. CDR1 is SGHTA, CDR2 FQGNSA, per germline. For the CDR3, the DNA is TGTGCCAGCAGCTTAGACGATCTAGCGGGGGCTGAGCAGTTCTTC. This gives the protein CASSLDDLAGAEQFF.